The 10 T cell receptor beta chains below were found in one sample sequenced in a study of post-analysis software for immune sequencing data. Study findings and constraints: Five or six TRBV segments appeared more often in patients than in controls, and TRBV5-6, TRBV5-1 and TRBV20-1 were among these.

Built from TCR beta cDNA, the libraries had unique molecular identifiers in them. TCRdb fed the PCR reads into MiXCR, producing one record per CDR3 protein. The data show hundreds of thousands of distinct CDR3 sequences, 25% to 30% seen once. The antigens of these receptors remain unknown. Input material: blood. The receptor set was obtained from a girl under 18 with multiple sclerosis.

The gene calls are TRBV29-1 and TRBJ1-2; no definite D call. CDR1 is SQVTM, CDR2 ANQGSEA, per germline. V dropped 7 bases and J dropped 2 bases, with 11 bases sitting between them. The CDR3 has 12 amino acids. This CDR3 reads CSGVTVNYGYTF. CDR3 bases: TGCAGCGGGGTTACAGTAAACTATGGCTACACCTTC.

This rearrangement joins TRBV7-2 to TRBJ2-3; D is undetermined. The CDR3 length is 13 residues. CDR1 and CDR2 (germline): SGHTA, FQGNSA. The ends were cut back, 2 bases at V and 6 bases at J, with 9 bases in the middle. This chain's CDR3 is CASSLMGSDTQYF. DNA of the CDR3: TGTGCCAGCAGCTTAATGGGTTCTGATACGCAGTATTTT.

This clonotype showed up just a few times. V is TRBV7-2 and J is TRBJ2-7; possible D gene TRBD2, 6 bases. Germline V gene sequence: CDR1 SGHTA, CDR2 FQGNSA. The germline V and J ends were trimmed by 8 bases and 4 bases, with 27 bases remaining between them. The CDR3 is 17 residues long. This CDR3 is CASSFGRVGGGPYEQYF. The CDR3 DNA follows: TGTGCCAGCTCTTTCGGACGGGTGGGAGGAGGGCCTTACGAGCAGTACTTC.

This clonotype appeared a few times. The chain links TRBV28 to TRBJ2-1; D might be TRBD1 or TRBD2, each matching 5 bases. Germline loops: CDR1 MDHEN, CDR2 SYDVKM. V was pared by 5 bases and J by 7 bases, with 24 bases between. CDR3 length equals 17 residues. This CDR3 is CASSPVRGPLGANEQFF. The CDR3 DNA sequence: TGTGCCAGCAGTCCGGTCCGGGGCCCCCTGGGTGCGAATGAGCAGTTCTTC.

Here the CDR3 reads CASLSLAGQETQYF. The DNA of the CDR3 is TGTGCCAGCCTTTCACTAGCGGGACAAGAGACCCAGTACTTC. The chain links TRBV28 to TRBJ2-5; 10 nucleotides match TRBD2. This CDR3 contains 14 residues. Germline V gene lookup returns CDR1 MDHEN and CDR2 SYDVKM. V lost 8 bases and J lost 2; bases outside the gene matches: 5.

This clonotype has a handful of counts. V usage is TRBV10-3 and J usage is TRBJ2-3; TRBD2 matches 10 bases. The ends lost 5 bases at V and 2 bases at J; junction bases unmatched: 1. The CDR3 length is 14 residues. The V gene's germline CDR1 is ENHRY and CDR2 SYGVKD. The CDR3 nucleotides read TGTGCCATCAGTCTAGCGGGGGACACAGATACGCAGTATTTT. As protein: CAISLAGDTDTQYF.

The J gene is TRBJ2-3, the V gene TRBV4-1; 10 bases are shared with TRBD2. Germline CDR1 is MGHRA and CDR2 is YSYEKL. The CDR3 covers 16 residues. V gave up 4 bases and J gave up 4 bases; unmatched junction bases: 8. CDR3 sequence reads: CASSPGRLAGADTQYF. The CDR3 region has the DNA TGCGCCAGCAGCCCAGGACGACTAGCGGGCGCAGATACGCAGTATTTT.

The rearrangement uses TRBV20-1 and TRBJ2-7, with 9 bases that match TRBD2. Germline loops: CDR1 DFQATT, CDR2 SNEGSKA (reference sequence). Trimming took 3 bases from V and 4 from J; bases not matched to a gene: 7. This CDR3 is built from 14 residues. The CDR3: CSASPSGNRYEQYF. CDR3 bases: TGCAGTGCTAGTCCTAGCGGGAATAGGTACGAGCAGTACTTC.

The chain links TRBV9 to TRBJ2-5; 7 bases are a match to TRBD1. V was clipped by 0 bases and J by 5 bases; unmatched bases: 10. The CDR3 is made up of 16 amino acids. Germline V lookup: CDR1 SGDLS, CDR2 YYNGEE. CDR3 loop: CASSVGLDRPFETQYF. The CDR3 DNA sequence: TGTGCCAGCAGCGTAGGATTGGACAGGCCGTTTGAGACCCAGTACTTC.

The rearrangement uses TRBV27 and TRBJ2-4; TRBD1 aligns across 8 bases. The germline CDR1 and CDR2 sequences are MNHEY and SMNVEV (reference sequence). There are 16 residues in the CDR3. The V and J ends lost 2 bases and 9 bases, in that order; junction bases with no gene match: 12. CDR3 amino acids: CASSLTAGGPMGIQYF. The CDR3 DNA follows: TGTGCCAGCAGTTTAACGGCAGGGGGCCCCATGGGCATTCAGTACTTC.